The TCR beta chain described here comes from a study of OX40 agonist ivuxolimab in advanced cancers. Study-level findings and limits: The study observed clonal expansion of CD4+ and CD8+ blood T cells by week 6 at 0.1 to 3.0 mg/kg.

The protocol was immunoSEQ multiplex PCR, while the TCRdb copy is restricted to in-frame clones and leaves out a portion. The sample lists 35,000 to 50,000 clones, over 75% seen once, with roughly 2.7% in the top ten. Regarding this clone: Its antigen is unidentified.

Trimming left V 3 bases short and J 0 bases short, with 17 bases between. The CDR3 is 17 residues long. Per the germline V gene, CDR1 is SGHTA and CDR2 is FQGNSA. The sample consisted of CD4+ or CD8+ T cells sorted from blood, taken in a trial of the OX40 agonist ivuxolimab. This TCR derives from an adult with an advanced solid tumor such as melanoma, head and neck, liver or kidney cancer. This chain joins TRBV7-2 and TRBJ1-2, with D possibly TRBD1 on 6 matching bases. The CDR3 sequence: CASSLRQVFESNYGYTF. CDR3 nucleotide sequence: TGTGCCAGCAGCTTGAGACAGGTTTTTGAATCTAACTATGGCTACACCTTC.